The 29 T cell receptor beta chains below all came from one sample that was sequenced in a study of CD8+CD57+ T cells in acquired aplastic anemia. For CDR3 and TCR beta VDJ profiling, genomic DNA was the template used. TCRdb processed the reads anew with MiXCR; each CDR3 protein has one entry. The repertoire includes about 150,000 distinct CDR3 sequences, approximately 52% of them detected once, and roughly 12% sits in the top ten. All patients picked for sequencing had shown, by flow cytometry, an expansion of CD8+CD57+ cells. Sequenced: sorted CD4+, CD8+, or CD8+CD57+ T cells (not recorded which) from PBMCs. The receptor source for this set is a human donor with aplastic anemia.

The table lists this clonotype with a few counts. V is TRBV7-6 and J is TRBJ2-1; D possibly matches TRBD1 or TRBD2 (5 bases each). Germline values: CDR1 SGHVS, CDR2 FNYEAQ. This CDR3 has 13 amino acids. Trimming shortened V by 5 bases and J by 3 bases, and 8 bases separated the two germline ends. CDR3 bases: TGTGCCAGCAGCCGGGACGGCTACAATGAGCAGTTCTTC. Translating it yields CASSRDGYNEQFF.

This clonotype was observed a handful of times. A read error may explain this, as a much larger clone is one base away. J is TRBJ2-7 and V is TRBV5-1; 11 bases line up with TRBD1. V lost 0 bases, J lost 4 bases, and 3 bases stayed unmatched. Germline loops: CDR1 SGHRS, CDR2 YFSETQ. The CDR3 has 15 residues. CDR3 in amino acids: CASSLGGQGGYEQYF. The CDR3 DNA reads TGCGCCAGCAGCTTGGGGGGACAGGGGGGTTACGAGCAGTACTTC.

The chain has TRBV20-1 and TRBJ1-1; D is undetermined. The V gene's germline CDR1 is DFQATT and CDR2 SNEGSKA (reference sequence). This CDR3 is built from 12 residues. Trimming removed 4 bases from V and 2 bases from J, with 8 bases in between. CDR3: CSAKQRNTEAFF. The CDR3, as DNA: TGCAGTGCTAAACAGAGAAACACTGAAGCTTTCTTT.

A remark on this clonotype: Because the CDR3 is missing its conserved closing phenylalanine or tryptophan, this is likely a read error. CDR3 sequence: CSALVGTDSPLHL. CDR3 in DNA: TGCAGTGCGTTAGTGGGTACGGATTCGCCCCTCCACCTT. The chain joins TRBV20-1 to TRBJ1-6; no definite D call. CDR3 size: 13 residues. Germline CDR1 reads DFQATT; CDR2 reads SNEGSKA (reference sequence).

This clonotype was counted many times. This chain uses TRBV4-1 with TRBJ2-3; D is undetermined. V was clipped by 1 base and J by 2 bases, with 7 bases between them. Germline values: CDR1 MGHRA, CDR2 YSYEKL. This CDR3 region has 14 residues. CDR3 nucleotides: TGCGCCAGCAGCCAAGTGCGGACCACAGATACGCAGTATTTT. Translated, it gives CASSQVRTTDTQYF.

The CDR3: CASSDGTGDETQYF. The DNA for the CDR3 is TGTGCCAGCAGTGACGGGACAGGGGACGAGACCCAGTACTTC. The chain is built from TRBV6-4 and TRBJ2-5, with TRBD1 matching over 10 bases. This CDR3 has 14 residues. Germline CDR1 reads MRHNA; CDR2 reads SNTAGT. V was pared by 2 bases and J by 5 bases, with 2 bases of the junction left unmatched.

This clonotype was detected ten times or more. The V gene is TRBV4-1, the J gene TRBJ1-1; D unresolved. CDR1 is MGHRA, CDR2 YSYEKL, per germline. The CDR3 is 14 residues long. With 1 base removed from V and 3 bases from J, the gap between germline ends came to 9 bases. The CDR3: CASSQVSRDTEAFF. The CDR3 nucleotides are TGCGCCAGCAGCCAAGTTAGTAGGGACACTGAAGCTTTCTTT.

This chain links TRBV25-1 with TRBJ1-2, with TRBD1 matching over 8 bases. The V gene end was trimmed by 3 bases and the J gene end by 5 bases; junction bases not matched to a gene: 5. The CDR3 consists of 14 residues. CDR1 MGHDK and CDR2 SYGVNS come from the germline V gene. CDR3 DNA: TGTGCCAGCAGTGAGGCAGGGGGCTATTATGGCTACACCTTC. As protein: CASSEAGGYYGYTF.

Many counts were recorded for this clonotype. This sequence joins TRBV19 and TRBJ1-2; D remains unclear. CDR3 size: 13 residues. The V end lost 7 bases, the J end lost 5 bases, and 14 bases lay between the germline ends. CDR1 is LNHDA and CDR2 is SQIVND in the germline V gene (reference sequence). In DNA form, the CDR3 reads TGTGCCAGTACTGGCAGTTCAACTTATGGCTACACCTTC. Translating it yields CASTGSSTYGYTF.

This clonotype has at least ten counts. The gene calls are TRBV2 and TRBJ2-5; the match to TRBD1 covers 10 bases. V dropped 6 bases and J dropped 5; count of bases not matched to a gene: 9. Germline V gene data show CDR1 as SNHLY and CDR2 as FYNNEI. The CDR3 totals 15 residues. In DNA form, the CDR3 reads TGTGCCAGCAGGACCGGGACAGGGGAGATCGAGACCCAGTACTTC. This translates into CASRTGTGEIETQYF.

In this sample, this clonotype turned up many times. The V and J genes are TRBV10-2 and TRBJ1-2; 8 bases line up with TRBD1. Germline-derived CDR1 and CDR2 are WSHSY and SAAADI. The length of the CDR3 is 15 residues. Trimming removed 2 bases from V and 2 bases from J; junction bases left unmatched: 4. The CDR3 here is CASSEGGQGNYGYTF. The CDR3 DNA sequence: TGCGCCAGCAGTGAGGGAGGACAGGGCAACTATGGCTACACCTTC.

This clonotype was observed a few times. V is TRBV29-1 and J is TRBJ2-3; 9 nucleotides agree with TRBD1. The ends lost 7 bases at V and 2 bases at J; junction bases unmatched: 4. The CDR3 has 13 amino acids. CDR1 SQVTM and CDR2 ANQGSEA come from the germline V gene. The CDR3 DNA follows: TGCAGCGGGAGGGACAGGGACACAGATACGCAGTATTTT. It yields the protein CSGRDRDTDTQYF.

At least ten counts were recorded for this clonotype. The chain uses TRBV7-9 and TRBJ2-3, with 7 bases identical to TRBD2. The CDR3 is 15 amino acids. From germline, CDR1 is SEHNR and CDR2 FQNEAQ (reference sequence). With 4 bases clipped from V and 4 bases from J, the junction kept 8 bases outside the gene matches. Written as DNA, the CDR3 is TGTGCCAGCAGCTCACGGGACTACCAAGCAGATACGCAGTATTTT. Encoded protein: CASSSRDYQADTQYF.

The chain carries TRBV29-1 and TRBJ2-5, with D perhaps TRBD1 or TRBD2 (6 bases each). The CDR3 consists of 14 residues. The germline V gene encodes CDR1 SQVTM and CDR2 ANQGSEA. V was trimmed by 3 bases and J by 5 bases, leaving 16 bases between them. CDR3 nucleotides: TGCAGCGTTGAGTGGGGGCGGGGTGGGGAGACCCAGTACTTC. Amino acid sequence: CSVEWGRGGETQYF. Together with reference TRBV29-1 and TRBJ2-5, the CDR3 gives the full variable domain: SAVISQKPSRDICQRGTSLTIQCQVDSQVTMMFWYRQQPGQSLTLIATANQGSEATYESGFVIDKFPISRPNLTFSTLTVSNMSPEDSSIYLCSVEWGRGGETQYFGPGTRLLVL.

The CDR3 is CAISESGLGSYEQYF. DNA for the CDR3: TGTGCCATCAGTGAGTCGGGACTAGGCTCCTACGAGCAGTACTTC. This chain uses TRBV10-3 with TRBJ2-7, with 8 bases aligning to TRBD2. Germline-derived CDR1 and CDR2 are ENHRY and SYGVKD. J lost 0 bases, V lost 0 bases, and 1 base had no gene match. This CDR3 is built from 15 residues.

The chain has TRBV5-5 and TRBJ2-7, with D unclear. The CDR3 runs to 16 residues. Germline loops: CDR1 SGHKS, CDR2 YYEKEE (reference sequence). Trimming removed 2 bases from V and 6 bases from J, with 21 bases in between. The CDR3 is CASSFVAVSRASEQYF. CDR3 in DNA: TGTGCCAGCAGCTTTGTCGCGGTCAGTAGGGCCTCCGAGCAGTACTTC.

This clonotype was picked up one time. This chain connects TRBV24-1 to TRBJ1-1; 7 bases are shared with TRBD1. V was pared by 10 bases and J by 0 bases, with 7 bases of the junction left unmatched. The CDR3 extends over 14 amino acids. CDR1 and CDR2 (germline): KGHDR, SFDVKD. The CDR3, as DNA: TGTGCCACTCGAGGCACAGGGGTGAACACTGAAGCTTTCTTT. This encodes CATRGTGVNTEAFF.

The chain uses TRBV20-1 and TRBJ1-6; maybe TRBD1 (6 bases). This CDR3 comprises 15 residues. Germline assignment: CDR1 DFQATT and CDR2 SNEGSKA (reference sequence). V was trimmed by 3 bases and J by 7 bases, leaving 16 bases between them. CDR3: CSASEGQGRNSPLHF. The DNA for the CDR3 is TGCAGTGCTAGTGAAGGCCAGGGGCGGAATTCACCCCTCCACTTT.

At least ten counts were recorded for this clonotype. This chain joins TRBV9 and TRBJ1-2; D possibly corresponds to TRBD1 (6 bases). Trimming removed 5 bases at V and 8 bases at J, with 16 bases between. The CDR3 is 13 residues long. Per germline, CDR1 SGDLS and CDR2 YYNGEE. CDR3 amino acids: CASSLQGFGGYTF. The DNA of the CDR3 is TGTGCCAGCAGTCTACAGGGCTTCGGGGGCTACACCTTC.

This clonotype has just a few counts. This chain connects TRBV7-2 to TRBJ2-5; D gene unclear. From germline, CDR1 is SGHTA and CDR2 FQGNSA. V was trimmed by 0 bases and J by 2 bases, leaving 7 bases between them. CDR3 size: 14 residues. CDR3 nucleotide sequence: TGTGCCAGCAGCTTAGCACGCGGACAAGAGACCCAGTACTTC. Residues: CASSLARGQETQYF.

J is TRBJ1-5 and V is TRBV10-2; unclear D gene. The CDR3 extends over 14 amino acids. V shed 8 bases and J shed 0 bases, with 11 bases lying between them. The germline V gene encodes CDR1 WSHSY and CDR2 SAAADI. The CDR3 nucleotides are TGCGCCAGCTTAGGTACGAGTAGCAATCAGCCCCAGCATTTT. Its protein product is CASLGTSSNQPQHF.

This clonotype was seen many times. This rearrangement joins TRBV7-6 to TRBJ1-2; 7 bases are shared with TRBD1. This CDR3 comprises 14 residues. CDR1 is SGHVS, CDR2 FNYEAQ, per germline. Trimming removed 2 bases from V and 7 bases from J; junction bases left unmatched: 7. In nucleotides, the CDR3 is TGTGCCAGCAGCTTATTGGAGGGGGCGGGTGGCTACACCTTC. Translating gives CASSLLEGAGGYTF. The full variable domain, its missing parts supplied by reference TRBV7-6 and TRBJ1-2, is GAGVSQSPRYKVTKRGQDVALRCDPISGHVSLYWYRQALGQGPEFLTYFNYEAQQDKSGLPNDRFSAERPEGSISTLTIQRTEQRDSAMYRCASSLLEGAGGYTFGSGTRLTVV.

This clonotype showed up many times. This rearrangement joins TRBV9 to TRBJ2-3; TRBD2 agrees at 10 bases. The germline CDR1 and CDR2 sequences are SGDLS and YYNGEE. This CDR3 contains 15 residues. Losses at the gene ends were 1 base for V and 6 bases for J; bases not matched to a gene: 5. The CDR3 DNA reads as TGTGCCAGCAGCGTAAGTAGCGGGGGGTCCGATACGCAGTATTTT. This encodes CASSVSSGGSDTQYF.

The gene calls are TRBV20-1 and TRBJ1-2, with a possible D match to TRBD1 (6 bases). Trimming cost V 0 bases and J 10 bases, with 12 bases left between them. This CDR3 comprises 12 residues. CDR1 is DFQATT and CDR2 is SNEGSKA in the germline V gene (reference sequence). CDR3 region: CSAREGGGSYTF. DNA of the CDR3: TGCAGTGCTAGAGAAGGGGGGGGTTCCTACACCTTC.

Ten or more counts support this clonotype. The chain has TRBV6-4 and TRBJ1-1, with TRBD1 as a possible D gene (5 bases). The CDR3 covers 12 residues. In germline, CDR1 is MRHNA, CDR2 SNTAGT. V lost 0 bases, J lost 11 bases, and 10 bases lay in between. In DNA, the CDR3 is TGTGCCAGCAGTGACTCAGGGGATAAGGCTTTCTTT. It codes for CASSDSGDKAFF.

This clonotype was seen repeatedly, ten times or more. The rearrangement uses TRBV12-3 or TRBV12-4 and TRBJ2-7; 8 bases fit TRBD1. With 5 bases clipped from V and 5 bases from J, the junction kept 5 bases outside the gene matches. This CDR3 has 13 amino acids. CDR3 loop: CASSDRGSDEQYF. In DNA, the CDR3 is TGTGCCAGCAGTGACAGGGGAAGCGACGAGCAGTACTTC.

The chain employs TRBV6-1 and TRBJ2-1, with D perhaps given as TRBD1 or TRBD2 (6 bases each). The CDR3 spans 14 residues. The V and J ends lost 2 bases and 7 bases respectively, with 12 bases between them. From germline, CDR1 is MNHNS and CDR2 SASEGT. The CDR3 nucleotides read TGTGCCAGCAGTGAAATCGGGGGCCGGAATGAGCAGTTCTTC. Protein: CASSEIGGRNEQFF.

The chain uses TRBV2 and TRBJ2-3; TRBD2 matches at 13 bases. This CDR3 has 15 residues. Germline assignment: CDR1 SNHLY and CDR2 FYNNEI. The ends lost 9 bases at V and 6 bases at J; junction bases unmatched: 9. The CDR3 DNA sequence: TGTGCCAGGGAAAAGACTAGCGGGGGGTTGGATACGCAGTATTTT. Its translation is CAREKTSGGLDTQYF.

This clonotype has a count of ten or more. This chain uses TRBV7-9 with TRBJ2-3; TRBD2 agrees at 9 bases. Losses at the gene ends were 6 bases for V and 1 base for J; bases not matched to a gene: 8. Looked up from germline, CDR1 is SEHNR and CDR2 is FQNEAQ (reference sequence). This CDR3 region has 16 residues. This CDR3 is CASRGSGGEGTDTQYF. The CDR3 DNA reads as TGTGCCAGCAGAGGTAGCGGGGGCGAGGGCACAGATACGCAGTATTTT.